The sequence of this T cell receptor (beta chain) was determined in a study of cytomegalovirus exposure and HLA in healthy donors. This clone was seen more than once but under ten times. Its antigen remains unknown. The PCR contained 60 Vbeta and 13 Jbeta primers. The data were produced by immunoSEQ multiplex PCR, yet TCRdb's version contains in-frame clones alone and is incomplete. Counted here are about 130,000 clones, roughly 69% occurring once; the ten biggest clones make up 2.9%. Findings of the study overall: Trimming of TCR beta V- and J-genes showed a link, identified in a later analysis, to a missense DCLRE1C variant.

The germline gives CDR1 SGHNT, CDR2 YYREEE (reference sequence). V lost 4 bases and J lost 3; bases outside the gene matches: 10. The CDR3 is made up of 17 amino acids. The TCR comes from a human donor in good health. The sample was PBMCs. V and J are TRBV5-4 and TRBJ2-7; 13 positions match TRBD2. In DNA, the CDR3 is TGTGCCAGCAGCCCCCGGACTAGCGGGAGTTGGGTCTACGAGCAGTACTTC. Translated: CASSPRTSGSWVYEQYF.